This TCR beta chain was observed in a study of blood T cell repertoires in COVID-19. CDR1 is SGHRS, CDR2 YFSETQ, per germline. J was trimmed by 3 bases and V by 4 bases; bases with no gene match: 13. The CDR3 contains 18 residues. Profiled with immunoSEQ multiplex PCR; TCRdb holds only in-frame clones, not every one. The sample has some 54,000 clones, roughly four fifths seen once. This clone appeared a few times. This sequence was found in a woman aged 60-75 years with acute or convalescent COVID-19. The sample was peripheral blood. This chain uses TRBV5-1 with TRBJ2-6; TRBD1 aligns across 7 bases. CDR3 region: CASSDARQGGIGANVLTF. CDR3 DNA sequence: TGCGCCAGCAGCGATGCAAGACAGGGCGGTATTGGGGCCAACGTCCTGACTTTC. Together with reference TRBV5-1 and TRBJ2-6, the CDR3 gives the full variable domain: KAGVTQTPRYLIKTRGQQVTLSCSPISGHRSVSWYQQTPGQGLQFLFEYFSETQRNKGNFPGRFSGRQFSNSRSEMNVSTLELGDSALYLCASSDARQGGIGANVLTFGAGSRLTVL.